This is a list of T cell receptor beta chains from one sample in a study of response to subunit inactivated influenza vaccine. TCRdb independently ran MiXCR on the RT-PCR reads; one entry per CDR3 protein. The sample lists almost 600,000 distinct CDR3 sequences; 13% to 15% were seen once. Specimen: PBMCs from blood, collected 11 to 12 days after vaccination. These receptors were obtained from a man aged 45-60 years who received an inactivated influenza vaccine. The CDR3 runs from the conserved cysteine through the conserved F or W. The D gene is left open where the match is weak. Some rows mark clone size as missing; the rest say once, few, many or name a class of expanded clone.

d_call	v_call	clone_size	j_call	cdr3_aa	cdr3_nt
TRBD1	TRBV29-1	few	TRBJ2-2	CSATRQGATGELFF	TGCAGCGCCACTAGACAGGGGGCCACCGGGGAGCTGTTTTTT
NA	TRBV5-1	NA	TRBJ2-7	CASSRTVGYEQYF	TGCGCCAGCAGCAGGACAGTTGGGTACGAGCAGTACTTC
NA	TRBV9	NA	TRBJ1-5	CASSVAGNSNQPQHF	TGTGCCAGCAGCGTAGCGGGGAACAGCAATCAGCCCCAGCATTTT
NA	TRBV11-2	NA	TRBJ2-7	CASSADVRRTVDYEQYF	TGTGCCAGCAGCGCCGACGTACGCAGAACAGTGGACTACGAGCAGTACTTC
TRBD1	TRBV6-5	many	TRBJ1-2	CASSYRTGLPHF	TGTGCCAGCAGTTACAGGACAGGGTTACCCCACTTC
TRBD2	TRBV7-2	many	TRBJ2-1	CASSFSSGDSYNEQFF	TGTGCCAGCAGCTTTTCTAGCGGGGATTCCTACAATGAGCAGTTCTTC
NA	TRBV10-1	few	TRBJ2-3	CASSGSSTDTQYF	TGCGCCAGCAGTGGGTCTAGCACAGATACGCAGTATTTT
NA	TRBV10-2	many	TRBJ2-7	CASSGMVGLLDEQYF	TGCGCCAGCAGTGGGATGGTGGGGCTTCTCGACGAGCAGTACTTC
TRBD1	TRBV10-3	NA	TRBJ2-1	CAIKSTGGASYNEQFF	TGTGCCATCAAATCGACAGGGGGCGCCTCCTACAATGAGCAGTTCTTC
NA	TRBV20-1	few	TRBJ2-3	CSARDPAEVGDTQYF	TGCAGTGCTAGAGATCCAGCGGAAGTCGGAGATACGCAGTATTTT
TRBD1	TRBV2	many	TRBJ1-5	CASKGQGRQPQHF	TGTGCCAGCAAGGGACAGGGACGACAGCCCCAGCATTTT
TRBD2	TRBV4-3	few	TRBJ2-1	CASSLAGTSVYNEQFF	TGCGCCAGCAGCCTCGCCGGGACTAGCGTTTACAATGAGCAGTTCTTC
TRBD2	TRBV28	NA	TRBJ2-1	CASSPTSGRINEQFF	TGTGCCAGCAGTCCCACTAGCGGGAGGATCAATGAGCAGTTCTTC
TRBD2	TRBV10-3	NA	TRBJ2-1	CAIRKLAGNEQFF	TGTGCCATCCGTAAGCTAGCGGGAAATGAGCAGTTCTTC
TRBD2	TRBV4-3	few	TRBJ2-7	CASSQDPSGGLAGIYEQYF	TGCGCCAGCAGCCAAGATCCGAGTGGGGGACTAGCGGGGATCTACGAGCAGTACTTC
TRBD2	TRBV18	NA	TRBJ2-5	CASSATTSGGPVTQYF	TGTGCCAGCTCAGCAACGACTAGCGGGGGGCCCGTTACCCAGTACTTC
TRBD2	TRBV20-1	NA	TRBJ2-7	CSATGGGLEQYF	TGCAGTGCTACTGGGGGGGGATTGGAGCAGTACTTC
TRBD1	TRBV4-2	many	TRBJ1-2	CASSPRTGVGYGYTF	TGTGCCAGCAGCCCTCGGACAGGGGTAGGCTATGGCTACACCTTC
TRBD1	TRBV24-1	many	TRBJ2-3	CATSDTGDRAYTDTQYF	TGTGCCACCAGTGACACCGGCGACAGGGCTTATACAGATACGCAGTATTTT
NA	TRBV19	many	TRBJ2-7	CASSPSGGTVAYEQYF	TGTGCCAGTAGTCCCTCCGGAGGGACGGTCGCCTACGAGCAGTACTTC
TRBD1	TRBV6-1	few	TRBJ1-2	CASSEGTGASYGYTF	TGTGCCAGCAGTGAAGGGACAGGGGCCAGCTATGGCTACACCTTC
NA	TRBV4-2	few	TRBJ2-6	CASSQEPSGANVLTF	TGTGCCAGCAGCCAAGAGCCCTCTGGGGCCAACGTCCTGACTTTC
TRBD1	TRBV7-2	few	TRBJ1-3	CASRGDRGRVNTIYF	TGTGCCAGCAGGGGGGACAGGGGGCGAGTAAACACCATATATTTT
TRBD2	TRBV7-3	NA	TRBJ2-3	CASSRAGLAGQADTQYF	TGTGCCAGCAGCCGAGCTGGACTAGCGGGACAAGCAGATACGCAGTATTTT
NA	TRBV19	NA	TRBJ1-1	CASTPPGAVNTEAFF	TGTGCCAGTACCCCTCCGGGGGCTGTGAACACTGAAGCTTTCTTT
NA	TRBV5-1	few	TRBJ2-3	CASSLEQGDTQYF	TGCGCCAGCAGCTTGGAACAGGGAGATACGCAGTATTTT
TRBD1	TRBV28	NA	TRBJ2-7	CASSLGQGAKEQYF	TGTGCCAGCAGTTTAGGGCAGGGGGCAAAGGAGCAGTACTTC
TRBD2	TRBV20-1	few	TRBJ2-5	CSARAMGLAGVETQYF	TGCAGTGCTAGAGCTATGGGACTAGCGGGAGTGGAGACCCAGTACTTC
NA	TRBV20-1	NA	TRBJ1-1	CSARAGGGPMNTEAFF	TGCAGTGCTAGAGCCGGGGGCGGCCCTATGAACACTGAAGCTTTCTTT
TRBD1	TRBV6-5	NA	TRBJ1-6	CASSYVGRGESPLHF	TGTGCCAGCAGTTACGTGGGCAGGGGGGAATCACCCCTCCACTTT
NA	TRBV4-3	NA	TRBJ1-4	CASQDRNGEKLFF	TGCGCCAGCCAGGACCGAAATGGAGAAAAACTGTTTTTT
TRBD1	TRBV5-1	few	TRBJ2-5	CASNRQGVQQETQYF	TGCGCCAGCAACCGACAGGGCGTTCAACAAGAGACCCAGTACTTC
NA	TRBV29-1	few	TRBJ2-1	CSVPQVNNWNEQFF	TGCAGCGTACCACAGGTGAATAATTGGAATGAGCAGTTCTTC
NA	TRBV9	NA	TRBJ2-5	CASSVEGTPQYF	TGTGCCAGCAGCGTAGAAGGTACCCCACAGTACTTC
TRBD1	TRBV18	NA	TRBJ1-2	CASSRQGRDYGYTF	TGTGCCAGCTCACGACAGGGACGTGACTATGGCTACACCTTC
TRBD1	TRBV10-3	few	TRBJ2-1	CAINQDRGNEQFF	TGTGCCATCAACCAAGACAGGGGCAATGAGCAGTTCTTC
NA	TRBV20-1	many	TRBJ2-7	CSASLTAAYEQYF	TGCAGTGCTAGTTTAACGGCGGCCTACGAGCAGTACTTC
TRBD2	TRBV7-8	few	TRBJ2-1	CASTEQRGIMNEQFF	TGTGCCAGCACTGAACAGCGGGGTATAATGAATGAGCAGTTCTTC
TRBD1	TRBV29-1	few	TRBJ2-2	CSVVGGPNTGELFF	TGCAGCGTTGTAGGGGGCCCAAACACCGGGGAGCTGTTTTTT
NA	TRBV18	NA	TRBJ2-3	CASSADGTSTDTQYF	TGTGCCAGCTCAGCCGACGGAACTAGCACAGATACGCAGTATTTT
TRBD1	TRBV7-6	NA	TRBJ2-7	CASSSLPGQGLYEQYF	TGTGCCAGCAGCTCCCTACCGGGACAGGGTCTCTACGAGCAGTACTTC